The next 4 T cell receptor beta chains were all read from a single sample in a study of shared clonotypes between healthy human individuals. Sequenced by immunoSEQ multiplex PCR; TCRdb stores in-frame clones only, minus some. The table records some 1 million clones, about 75% of them present only once. The sequenced sample was memory CD4+ T cells sorted from blood. The subset was: CD45RA-negative fraction. The source is a young man in good health.

As for this clone: Its ends do not fully match the called genes, so a read error is possible. The chain employs TRBV5-4 and TRBJ2-3, with TRBD1 identical over 10 bases. CDR3 length: 11 residues. Germline-derived CDR1 and CDR2 are SGHNT and YYREEE (reference sequence). CDR3 in DNA: TGTGCCAGCAGCGGGACAGGGGCGGACAATTTT. Translated, it gives CASSGTGADNF.

This chain connects TRBV5-4 to TRBJ2-3; possibly TRBD1 or TRBD2 for D (5 bases each). From germline, CDR1 is SGHNT and CDR2 YYREEE (reference sequence). The CDR3 extends over 13 amino acids. V was shortened by 2 bases and J by 6 bases, with 10 bases between the two germline ends. The CDR3, as DNA: TGTGCCAGCAGCTTACGAGGGGTGGATACGCAGTATTTT. This gives the protein CASSLRGVDTQYF.

The rearrangement links TRBV9 to TRBJ2-1; tentative D call: TRBD2 (6 bases). Germline CDR1 reads SGDLS; CDR2 reads YYNGEE. Deletions cut 3 bases from V and 1 base from J, with 14 bases between. The CDR3 has 16 residues. The CDR3, as DNA: TGTGCCAGCAGCGAACGGTGGAGCGGGTCCTACAATGAGCAGTTCTTC. This encodes CASSERWSGSYNEQFF.

This clone was seen a handful of times. The chain couples TRBV25-1 to TRBJ2-7, with a possible D match to TRBD1 (5 bases). V lost 4 bases, J lost 4 bases, and 17 bases lay in between. Germline values: CDR1 MGHDK, CDR2 SYGVNS. The CDR3 totals 15 residues. CDR3 bases: TGTGCCAGCAGTGGCTCGTGGACAAGCATGTACGAGCAGTACTTC. It encodes CASSGSWTSMYEQYF.